These 22 T cell receptor beta chains were all obtained from the same sample, sequenced in a study of T cell responses to AZD1222 COVID-19 vaccine. Assay used: immunoSEQ multiplex PCR; TCRdb lists only in-frame clones, some missing. The repertoire consists of 100,000 to 150,000 clones, with around 90% occurring once and the leading ten covering around 4.5%. Sequencing was performed on peripheral blood, taken on day 0 of MenACWY control vaccination. All receptors come from an adult in good health.

The V and J genes are TRBV7-6 and TRBJ1-6; perhaps TRBD1 as D (6 bases). Germline CDR1 reads SGHVS; CDR2 reads FNYEAQ. The CDR3 extends over 16 amino acids. V shed 1 base and J shed 7 bases, with 14 bases lying between them. CDR3 bases: TGTGCCAGCAGCTTAGTCCCAGGGGTGAACAATTCACCCCTCCACTTT. It yields the protein CASSLVPGVNNSPLHF.

The rearrangement joins TRBV7-9 to TRBJ1-6; D is possibly TRBD1 (5 bases). The CDR3 is 15 residues long. V lost 1 base to trimming and J lost 7 bases, with 11 bases between them. Germline V CDR1 and CDR2: SEHNR, FQNEAQ (reference sequence). The CDR3 is CASSLVGDFNSPLHF. In DNA form, the CDR3 reads TGTGCCAGCAGCTTAGTGGGGGATTTCAATTCACCCCTCCACTTT.

The V call is TRBV6-2 or TRBV6-3, the J call TRBJ2-3; 12 bases fit TRBD2. CDR1 and CDR2 from the germline V gene are MNHEY and SVGEGT. V shed 1 base and J 9 bases; nucleotides not matched to a gene: 8. CDR3 length: 16 amino acids. The CDR3 DNA is TGTGCCAGCAGTTACTACCTAGCGGGGGGGCCGGGGACGCAGTATTTT. Protein: CASSYYLAGGPGTQYF.

V gene TRBV5-5 combines with J gene TRBJ1-6; D unresolved. Trimming took 3 bases from V and 9 from J, leaving 19 bases between them. CDR1 is SGHKS, CDR2 YYEKEE, per germline (reference sequence). The CDR3 totals 16 residues. CDR3 DNA: TGTGCCAGCAGCTCAAGAGGAGCTTACAAGAGTTCACCCCTCCACTTT. Encoded protein: CASSSRGAYKSSPLHF. The variable domain in full, completed from reference TRBV5-5 and TRBJ1-6, reads DAGVTQSPTHLIKTRGQQVTLRCSPISGHKSVSWYQQVLGQGPQFIFQYYEKEERGRGNFPDRFSARQFPNYSSELNVNALLLGDSALYLCASSSRGAYKSSPLHFGNGTRLTVT.

The chain employs TRBV19 and TRBJ1-6; no clear D gene. V lost 2 bases to trimming and J lost 0 bases, with 8 bases between them. There are 16 residues in the CDR3. Germline V lookup: CDR1 LNHDA, CDR2 SQIVND (reference sequence). The CDR3 loop reads CASSILARSYNSPLHF. CDR3 DNA sequence: TGTGCCAGTAGTATACTGGCTCGCTCCTATAATTCACCCCTCCACTTT.

The rearrangement joins TRBV19 to TRBJ1-6, with D maybe TRBD1 (6 bases). The CDR3 spans 17 residues. CDR1 LNHDA and CDR2 SQIVND come from the germline V gene (reference sequence). V was pared by 3 bases and J by 8 bases, with 20 bases between. DNA for the CDR3: TGTGCCAGTAGTATTGAGATCCGGGACACCCTTCATTCACCCCTCCACTTT. Translating gives CASSIEIRDTLHSPLHF.

The chain has TRBV11-2 and TRBJ2-1; 8 bases agree with TRBD2. V dropped 0 bases and J dropped 5; count of bases not matched to a gene: 9. The germline V gene encodes CDR1 SGHAT and CDR2 FQNNGV. The CDR3 extends over 17 amino acids. The CDR3 loop reads CASSLEIQRGSNNEQFF. In DNA, the CDR3 is TGTGCCAGCAGCTTAGAGATCCAGCGGGGGAGTAACAATGAGCAGTTCTTC. Full variable domain (rest looked up from reference TRBV11-2 and TRBJ2-1): EAGVAQSPRYKIIEKRQSVAFWCNPISGHATLYWYQQILGQGPKLLIQFQNNGVVDDSQLPKDRFSAERLKGVDSTLKIQPAKLEDSAVYLCASSLEIQRGSNNEQFFGPGTRLTVL.

DNA for the CDR3: TGTGCCACCGCAGGACAGGGAGGGGGGCAAGGGCCCCAGCATTTT. This gives the protein CATAGQGGGQGPQHF. The V gene is TRBV24-1, the J gene TRBJ1-5, with 8 nucleotides matching TRBD1. Germline trimming cut 9 bases from V and 9 bases from J; bases unmatched to any gene: 15. Germline V gives CDR1 KGHDR, CDR2 SFDVKD. The CDR3 covers 15 residues.

This sequence joins TRBV27 and TRBJ2-5; the D call may be TRBD1 or TRBD2 (5 bases each). V was shortened by 3 bases and J by 1 base, with 15 bases between the two germline ends. Germline-derived CDR1 and CDR2 are MNHEY and SMNVEV (reference sequence). The CDR3 length is 16 residues. DNA for the CDR3: TGTGCCAGCAGTTTGGGGGTGGACAACCTCCAAGAGACCCAGTACTTC. Protein sequence: CASSLGVDNLQETQYF.

The J gene is TRBJ2-5, the V gene TRBV3-1 (or the pseudogene TRBV3-2); 10 bases align to TRBD2. CDR1 is LGHDT, CDR2 YNNKEL, per germline (reference sequence). The CDR3 is made up of 16 amino acids. Unmatched junction bases numbered 10, after V lost 4 bases and J lost 5 bases. The CDR3 region is CASSPGSGGAKETQYF. The CDR3 DNA reads TGTGCCAGCAGCCCTGGGAGCGGGGGGGCGAAGGAGACCCAGTACTTC.

J is TRBJ2-7 and V is TRBV12-5; 9 positions match TRBD1. CDR1 is LGHNT and CDR2 is FRNRAP in the germline V gene. This CDR3 has 13 amino acids. Here the CDR3 reads CARGDRDVYEQYV. The CDR3 nucleotides are TGTGCGAGAGGGGACAGGGACGTCTACGAGCAGTACGTC.

This sequence joins TRBV5-6 and TRBJ1-6, with unresolved D. The germline CDR1 and CDR2 sequences are SGHDT and YYEEEE. V dropped 0 bases and J dropped 7 bases, with 11 bases sitting between them. The CDR3 has 15 residues. CDR3 protein: CASSLESRRNSPLHF. CDR3 nucleotide sequence: TGTGCCAGCAGCTTGGAATCCCGACGGAATTCACCCCTCCACTTT.

V and J are TRBV28 and TRBJ1-1; TRBD1 matches 7 bases. The germline V gene encodes CDR1 MDHEN and CDR2 SYDVKM. The CDR3 is 15 residues long. The V gene end was trimmed by 5 bases and the J gene end by 4 bases; junction bases not matched to a gene: 10. The CDR3 DNA reads TGTGCCAGCAGTGGCCCCGACAGGGTGGCCACTGAAGCTTTCTTT. Encoded protein: CASSGPDRVATEAFF. Complete variable domain (other parts from reference TRBV28 and TRBJ1-1): DVKVTQSSRYLVKRTGEKVFLECVQDMDHENMFWYRQDPGLGLRLIYFSYDVKMKEKGDIPEGYSVSREKKERFSLILESASTNQTSMYLCASSGPDRVATEAFFGQGTRLTVV.

This chain links TRBV5-6 with TRBJ2-3; no definite D call. Germline lookup yields CDR1 SGHDT and CDR2 YYEEEE. This CDR3 spans 13 amino acids. Trimming removed 4 bases at V and 2 bases at J, with 8 bases between. CDR3 protein: CASSIGYTDTQYF. The CDR3 DNA sequence: TGTGCCAGCAGCATTGGGTACACAGATACGCAGTATTTT. Using reference TRBV5-6 and TRBJ2-3 for the parts outside the CDR3, the full variable domain is DAGVTQSPTHLIKTRGQQVTLRCSPKSGHDTVSWYQQALGQGPQFIFQYYEEEERQRGNFPDRFSGHQFPNYSSELNVNALLLGDSALYLCASSIGYTDTQYFGPGTRLTVL.

This chain links TRBV6-1 with TRBJ1-6, with D possibly TRBD1 on 5 matching bases. This CDR3 has 14 amino acids. CDR1 is MNHNS, CDR2 SASEGT, per germline. Trimming removed 3 bases from V and 7 bases from J, with 10 bases in between. The CDR3 spells CASSDNWGNSPLHF. The CDR3 DNA reads as TGTGCCAGCAGTGATAATTGGGGGAATTCACCCCTCCACTTT.

V and J are TRBV11-2 and TRBJ2-1; TRBD2 aligns across 12 bases. Trimming cost V 5 bases and J 8 bases; bases outside gene matches: 16. CDR1 is SGHAT, CDR2 FQNNGV, per germline. This CDR3 is 18 amino acids long. DNA for the CDR3: TGTGCCAGCAGCCAGGGACGGGCTAGCGGGGGGGCAGTCGATGAGCAGTTCTTC. Amino acid sequence: CASSQGRASGGAVDEQFF.

The genes are TRBV28 and TRBJ2-2; D is unclear. The CDR3 contains 16 residues. From germline, CDR1 is MDHEN and CDR2 SYDVKM. V lost 6 bases to trimming and J lost 0 bases, with 14 bases between them. CDR3 nucleotides: TGTGCCAGCAGACCACTGACTGTTGCGAACACCGGGGAGCTGTTTTTT. This translates into CASRPLTVANTGELFF.

The rearrangement uses TRBV4-3 and TRBJ1-2; D possibly corresponds to TRBD1 (5 bases). Germline V gene lookup returns CDR1 LGHNA and CDR2 YSLEER. Trimming shortened V by 0 bases and J by 3 bases, and 14 bases separated the two germline ends. This CDR3 contains 16 residues. The CDR3: CASSQEGGALDYGYTF. As DNA, the CDR3 is TGCGCCAGCAGCCAAGAGGGTGGGGCGCTGGACTATGGCTACACCTTC.

The rearrangement joins TRBV5-1 to TRBJ2-2; TRBD1 or TRBD2 may be the D gene (5 bases each). Trimming cost V 4 bases and J 2 bases, with 12 bases left between them. This CDR3 has 15 amino acids. Per the germline V gene, CDR1 is SGHRS and CDR2 is YFSETQ. For the CDR3, the DNA is TGCGCCAGCAGCAGGGGCGGGCTAAACACCGGGGAGCTGTTTTTT. Its protein product is CASSRGGLNTGELFF.

The chain carries TRBV19 and TRBJ2-7, with TRBD1 as a possible D gene (6 bases). The CDR3 totals 13 residues. The V end lost 7 bases, the J end lost 1 base, and 11 bases lay between the germline ends. Germline V gives CDR1 LNHDA, CDR2 SQIVND (reference sequence). The CDR3 here is CASKLQGSYEQYV. DNA of the CDR3: TGTGCCAGTAAACTCCAGGGGTCCTACGAGCAGTACGTC.

The V gene is TRBV27, the J gene TRBJ1-2, with a tentative D call TRBD1 (5 bases). Germline CDR1 and CDR2: MNHEY and SMNVEV (reference sequence). The CDR3 totals 13 residues. Trimming cost V 8 bases and J 8 bases, with 18 bases left between them. The CDR3: CASSLAAGTGYTF. CDR3 bases: TGTGCCAGCTCCCTGGCCGCGGGGACCGGCTACACCTTC.

V gene TRBV21-1 combines with J gene TRBJ2-7; the listed D gene, TRBD2, was not tested against the DNA. TRBV21-1 is reported as a pseudogene. This CDR3 has 16 amino acids. The CDR3 coding sequence is TGTGCCAGCAGCAAAGTTTGGCGGGACGGAGCCTACGAGCAGTACTTC. Protein product: CASSKVWRDGAYEQYF.